The 8 T cell receptor beta chains presented below share a single source sample, sequenced in a study of CD8 T cells in Susac syndrome. Reverse transcription of about 0.45 to 1 ug RNA was carried out with random hexamers. TCRdb re-analysed the immunoSEQ multiplex PCR reads in MiXCR, keeping a single row per CDR3 protein. The sample shows approximately 68,000 distinct CDR3 sequences, over 85% of them seen only once. Sequenced input: CD8+ T cells from PBMCs. All receptors derive from a human donor with multiple sclerosis.

The V gene is TRBV19, the J gene TRBJ2-7; no definite D call. The germline gives CDR1 LNHDA, CDR2 SQIVND (reference sequence). Deletions cut 5 bases from V and 4 bases from J, with 18 bases between. CDR3 length: 15 residues. The DNA of the CDR3 is TGTGCCAGTAGTTCGGGTGCCTATTCTTCTTACGAGCAGTACTTC. It translates to CASSSGAYSSYEQYF.

This clonotype was observed a single time. The V call is TRBV9, the J call TRBJ2-2; perhaps TRBD2 as D (7 bases). V was pared by 2 bases and J by 1 base, with 9 bases between. The CDR3 runs to 15 residues. CDR1 SGDLS and CDR2 YYNGEE come from the germline V gene. In nucleotides, the CDR3 is TGTGCCAGCAGCGTCGGGGGGCAGAACACCGGGGAGCTGTTTTTT. Translation gives CASSVGGQNTGELFF.

This sequence joins TRBV11-2 and TRBJ1-2; tentatively, D is TRBD1 (5 bases). The V end lost 5 bases, the J end lost 5 bases, and 12 bases lay between the germline ends. CDR3 length equals 13 residues. From germline, CDR1 is SGHAT and CDR2 FQNNGV. The CDR3 sequence: CASSAAGGYGYTF. CDR3 nucleotides: TGTGCCAGCAGCGCCGCGGGGGGATATGGCTACACCTTC.

J is TRBJ1-6 and V is TRBV4-2; 7 nucleotides line up with TRBD1. Trimming took 6 bases from V and 6 from J; bases not matched to a gene: 11. The CDR3 is 16 amino acids. Germline V CDR1 and CDR2: LGHNA, YNFKEQ. The CDR3 nucleotides are TGTGCCAGCAGTCCGATAGGGACAGAAATTAATTCACCCCTCCACTTT. Translation: CASSPIGTEINSPLHF.

V gene TRBV5-4 combines with J gene TRBJ1-2; 7 bases match TRBD1. The CDR3 sequence is 15 residues long. Germline V gene data show CDR1 as SGHNT and CDR2 as YYREEE (reference sequence). V lost 3 bases to trimming and J lost 0 bases; unmatched junction nucleotides: 5. For the CDR3, the DNA is TGTGCCAGCAGCTCGAGGACAGGCCCTAACTATGGCTACACCTTC. Its protein is CASSSRTGPNYGYTF.

This clonotype was counted a single time. The J gene is TRBJ1-2, the V gene TRBV29-1; TRBD1 matches at 9 bases. CDR1 and CDR2 from the germline V gene are SQVTM and ANQGSEA. CDR3 length: 14 amino acids. The ends lost 5 bases at V and 6 bases at J; junction bases unmatched: 10. This CDR3 reads CSVLERTGEDGYTF. The CDR3 DNA sequence: TGCAGCGTTTTAGAAAGGACAGGGGAAGATGGCTACACCTTC.

The J gene is TRBJ2-5, the V gene TRBV11-2, with TRBD2 as a possible D gene (6 bases). Germline lookup yields CDR1 SGHAT and CDR2 FQNNGV. Between the trimmed V and J ends, which lost 3 bases and 5 bases, there was a span of 13 bases. The CDR3 loop spans 14 amino acids. In DNA, the CDR3 is TGTGCCAGCAGCTTTTACGTCGGGAGCGAGACCCAGTACTTC. Protein: CASSFYVGSETQYF.

V and J are TRBV7-2 and TRBJ2-3; 8 bases agree with TRBD2. Losses at the gene ends were 6 bases for V and 0 bases for J; bases not matched to a gene: 5. The CDR3 contains 15 residues. Germline CDR1 and CDR2: SGHTA and FQGNSA. For the CDR3, the DNA is TGTGCCAGCAGTTTCACTAGCGGAAGCACAGATACGCAGTATTTT. Its protein product is CASSFTSGSTDTQYF.